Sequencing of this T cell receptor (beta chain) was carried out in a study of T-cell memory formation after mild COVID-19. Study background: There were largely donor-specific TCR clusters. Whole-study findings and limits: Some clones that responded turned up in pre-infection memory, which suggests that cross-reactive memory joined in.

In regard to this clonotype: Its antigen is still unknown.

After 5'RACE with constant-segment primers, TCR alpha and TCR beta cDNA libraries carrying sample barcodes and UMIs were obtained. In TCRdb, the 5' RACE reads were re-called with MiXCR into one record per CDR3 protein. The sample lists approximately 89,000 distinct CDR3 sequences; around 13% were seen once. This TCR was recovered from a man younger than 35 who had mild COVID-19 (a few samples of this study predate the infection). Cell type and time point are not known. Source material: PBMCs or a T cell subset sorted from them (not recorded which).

As DNA, the CDR3 is TGTGCCAGCAGCTTCAGGCAACACAATGAGCAGTTCTTC. Its translation is CASSFRQHNEQFF. V and J are TRBV5-6 and TRBJ2-1, with no clear D. V was pared by 2 bases and J by 5 bases, with 8 bases between. This CDR3 has 13 residues. Germline values: CDR1 SGHDT, CDR2 YYEEEE.